What follows are 26 T cell receptor beta chains derived from one specimen sequenced in a study of graft-versus-host responses after intestinal transplantation. Processed graft tissue released its intraepithelial and lamina propria lymphocytes. The method was immunoSEQ multiplex PCR; TCRdb's version includes in-frame clones alone and lacks a portion of them. The data contain just under 20,000 clones, approximately 70% of them singletons. The sample was ileum tissue, taken about 20 days after intestinal transplant. These receptor sequences come from a human patient who received an intestinal transplant, so some T cells may come from the graft donor.

The genes are TRBV4-1 and TRBJ2-1; a possible D gene is TRBD2 (6 bases). V lost 4 bases to trimming and J lost 3 bases, with 16 bases between them. This CDR3 is 16 amino acids long. From germline, CDR1 is MGHRA and CDR2 YSYEKL. The CDR3 nucleotides read TGCGCCAGCAGCCCTTGGGGGGACTCAATCTACAATGAGCAGTTCTTC. It encodes CASSPWGDSIYNEQFF.

The J gene is TRBJ2-2, the V gene TRBV2; D gene unclear. This CDR3 is 13 amino acids long. Trimming took off 1 base at V and 5 bases at J, with 5 bases between the two ends. Germline CDR1 and CDR2: SNHLY and FYNNEI. The CDR3 reads CASSEERTGELFF. CDR3 bases: TGTGCCAGCAGTGAAGAGAGGACCGGGGAGCTGTTTTTT.

With respect to this clone: This likely traces to a read error, being one base from a far larger clone. The sample holds other DNA sequences that translate to the same CDR3. CDR3 region: CASSQEWYGGTYEQYF. In nucleotides, the CDR3 is TGCGCCAGCAGCCAAGAGTGGTACGGGGGTACCTACGAGCAGTACTTC. The chain is built from TRBV4-1 and TRBJ2-7; a weak D match, TRBD2 (6 bases). V was trimmed by 0 bases and J by 2 bases, leaving 14 bases between them. The V gene's germline CDR1 is MGHRA and CDR2 YSYEKL. The CDR3 length is 16 residues.

This clone was seen a handful of times. V gene TRBV5-6 combines with J gene TRBJ2-2, with unresolved D. V was shortened by 2 bases and J by 5 bases, with 7 bases between the two germline ends. In germline, CDR1 is SGHDT, CDR2 YYEEEE. The CDR3 is 13 amino acids. The CDR3 loop is CASSFRRTGELFF. CDR3 nucleotide sequence: TGTGCCAGCAGCTTTCGCAGAACCGGGGAGCTGTTTTTT.

This clone occurred once. This chain connects TRBV10-3 to TRBJ2-1; D perhaps matches TRBD1 (6 bases). Between the trimmed V and J ends, which lost 4 bases and 0 bases, there was a span of 13 bases. From germline, CDR1 is ENHRY and CDR2 SYGVKD. This CDR3 region has 16 residues. The CDR3: CAISGGQGSSYNEQFF. CDR3 coding DNA: TGTGCCATCAGTGGCGGGCAGGGGAGCTCCTACAATGAGCAGTTCTTC.

The chain is built from TRBV5-1 and TRBJ2-1; a weak D match, TRBD2 (6 bases). The CDR3 runs to 15 residues. The V and J ends lost 4 bases and 10 bases respectively, with 21 bases between them. Germline CDR1 reads SGHRS; CDR2 reads YFSETQ. The CDR3 bases are TGCGCCAGCAGCCACGGGACTCGCCTTCTATCCGAGCAGTTCTTC. Amino acids: CASSHGTRLLSEQFF. Full variable domain (remainder filled in from reference TRBV5-1 and TRBJ2-1): KAGVTQTPRYLIKTRGQQVTLSCSPISGHRSVSWYQQTPGQGLQFLFEYFSETQRNKGNFPGRFSGRQFSNSRSEMNVSTLELGDSALYLCASSHGTRLLSEQFFGPGTRLTVL.

This clone was observed a few times. The chain has TRBV27 and TRBJ1-2; D remains ambiguous. CDR1 MNHEY and CDR2 SMNVEV come from the germline V gene (reference sequence). The CDR3 is 14 residues long. Between the trimmed V and J ends, which lost 5 bases and 2 bases, there was a span of 12 bases. The CDR3 bases are TGTGCCAGCAGTCCCTCCGGGTTAAACTATGGCTACACCTTC. Translated, it gives CASSPSGLNYGYTF.

The V and J genes are TRBV27 and TRBJ2-2; D is uncertain. Germline lookup yields CDR1 MNHEY and CDR2 SMNVEV (reference sequence). V gave up 5 bases and J gave up 2 bases, with 21 bases separating them. This CDR3 is built from 18 residues. CDR3 sequence: CASSNPHGGYYNTGELFF. CDR3 nucleotides: TGTGCCAGCAGTAACCCCCATGGCGGCTACTATAACACCGGGGAGCTGTTTTTT.

This chain joins TRBV18 and TRBJ1-1; no clear D. The germline gives CDR1 KGHSH, CDR2 LQKENI. CDR3 length: 15 residues. V shed 6 bases and J shed 1 base, with 15 bases lying between them. The DNA for the CDR3 is TGTGCCAGCTCCGATAATTTCCCAGGGAACACTGAAGCTTTCTTT. Protein: CASSDNFPGNTEAFF.

The chain joins TRBV4-2 to TRBJ2-3; 10 bases line up with TRBD2. The CDR3 totals 20 residues. The ends lost 5 bases at V and 0 bases at J; junction bases unmatched: 17. Germline values: CDR1 LGHNA, CDR2 YNFKEQ. CDR3 in amino acids: CASSSQRTSGELSSTDTQYF. CDR3 in DNA: TGTGCCAGCAGCTCCCAACGTACTAGCGGGGAATTGTCTAGCACAGATACGCAGTATTTT.

This clone is a singleton in its sample. The DNA for the CDR3 is TGTGCCAGCAGCCGAGGACAGCCTGAAGCTTTCTTT. Translation gives CASSRGQPEAFF. The V and J genes are TRBV7-9 and TRBJ1-1, with TRBD1 as a possible D gene (6 bases). Germline V gene lookup returns CDR1 SEHNR and CDR2 FQNEAQ (reference sequence). V lost 5 bases, J lost 6 bases, and 10 bases lay in between. The length of the CDR3 is 12 residues. The whole variable domain, filled in from reference TRBV7-9 and TRBJ1-1, reads DTGVSQNPRHKITKRGQNVTFRCDPISEHNRLYWYRQTLGQGPEFLTYFQNEAQLEKSRLLSDRFSAERPKGSFSTLEIQRTEQGDSAMYLCASSRGQPEAFFGQGTRLTVV.

The chain joins TRBV28 to TRBJ2-5; 10 bases are shared with TRBD2. The J segment lost 2 bases and the V segment lost 3 bases, leaving 9 bases of the junction unmatched. The CDR3 loop spans 17 amino acids. CDR1 and CDR2 (germline): MDHEN, SYDVKM. CDR3 in amino acids: CASSLVLAGVQQETQYF. DNA for the CDR3: TGTGCCAGCAGTTTGGTCCTAGCGGGAGTCCAGCAAGAGACCCAGTACTTC.

This clone turned up a few times. The chain recombines TRBV18 with TRBJ2-5, with D possibly TRBD2 on 5 matching bases. Germline V gene lookup returns CDR1 KGHSH and CDR2 LQKENI. This CDR3 is 13 amino acids long. Trimming removed 6 bases from V and 5 bases from J, with 13 bases in between. This chain's CDR3 is CASSAGLGETQYF. The CDR3 DNA follows: TGTGCCAGCTCCGCGGGCCTCGGGGAGACCCAGTACTTC.

The V and J genes are TRBV30 and TRBJ2-7; the match to TRBD1 covers 9 bases. V lost 0 bases and J lost 3; bases outside the gene matches: 3. The CDR3 is made up of 14 amino acids. Germline V lookup: CDR1 GTSNPN, CDR2 SVGIG (reference sequence). CDR3 region: CAWSVGDRDYEQYF. DNA for the CDR3: TGTGCCTGGAGTGTCGGGGACAGGGACTACGAGCAGTACTTC.

This clone turned up a few times. The chain employs TRBV5-5 and TRBJ2-3; the D is unclear. Germline V gene data show CDR1 as SGHKS and CDR2 as YYEKEE (reference sequence). The CDR3 totals 14 residues. V was trimmed by 0 bases and J by 0 bases, leaving 5 bases between them. The CDR3 DNA reads TGTGCCAGCAGCTTGGTGGCTAGCACAGATACGCAGTATTTT. Translating it yields CASSLVASTDTQYF.

The rearrangement links TRBV4-2 to TRBJ2-7; D might be TRBD1 (6 bases). CDR3 length: 16 residues. Between the trimmed V and J ends, which lost 2 bases and 0 bases, there was a span of 14 bases. The germline gives CDR1 LGHNA, CDR2 YNFKEQ. The CDR3 DNA is TGTGCCAGCAGCCAACATACCAGGGGAATCTCCTACGAGCAGTACTTC. Its translation: CASSQHTRGISYEQYF.

The chain couples TRBV4-3 to TRBJ2-1, with TRBD1 matching 7 bases. Germline V gene sequence: CDR1 LGHNA, CDR2 YSLEER. With V trimmed by 1 base and J by 9 bases, 9 bases remained unmatched. CDR3 length equals 15 residues. As DNA, the CDR3 is TGCGCCAGCAGCCAAGGGAAGGGGGCGCATGGTGAGCAGTTCTTC. This translates into CASSQGKGAHGEQFF.

The chain uses TRBV4-3 and TRBJ1-3; a weak D match, TRBD1 (5 bases). The germline V and J ends were trimmed by 0 bases and 4 bases, with 10 bases remaining between them. Germline V gene lookup returns CDR1 LGHNA and CDR2 YSLEER. The CDR3 extends over 15 amino acids. The CDR3 is CASSQDGGKGNTIYF. The CDR3 nucleotides read TGCGCCAGCAGCCAAGATGGGGGGAAAGGAAACACCATATATTTT.

The chain recombines TRBV4-3 with TRBJ2-5, with 10 bases that match TRBD2. The CDR3 consists of 15 residues. With 5 bases clipped from V and 4 bases from J, the junction kept 7 bases outside the gene matches. Per germline, CDR1 LGHNA and CDR2 YSLEER. CDR3 DNA: TGCGCCAGCAGCGAAGGTATAGCGGGGGGAGAGACCCAGTACTTC. It is translated as CASSEGIAGGETQYF.

The chain recombines TRBV11-2 with TRBJ2-7; D gene uncertain. The germline V gene encodes CDR1 SGHAT and CDR2 FQNNGV. The V end lost 1 base, the J end lost 0 bases, and 10 bases lay between the germline ends. The CDR3 is 15 residues long. The CDR3 coding sequence is TGTGCCAGCAGCTTAGGGTCGGTAAGCTCCTACGAGCAGTACTTC. This encodes CASSLGSVSSYEQYF. The entire variable domain, with the rest obtained from reference TRBV11-2 and TRBJ2-7, is as follows: EAGVAQSPRYKIIEKRQSVAFWCNPISGHATLYWYQQILGQGPKLLIQFQNNGVVDDSQLPKDRFSAERLKGVDSTLKIQPAKLEDSAVYLCASSLGSVSSYEQYFGPGTRLTVT.

This clone was counted between two and nine times. The CDR3 DNA reads as TGTGCCAGCAGTCCGGGGAGCTTATACGAGCAGTACTTC. This encodes CASSPGSLYEQYF. This chain connects TRBV27 to TRBJ2-7; D is possibly TRBD2 (5 bases). The CDR3 sequence is 13 residues long. Per the germline V gene, CDR1 is MNHEY and CDR2 is SMNVEV (reference sequence). V was trimmed by 5 bases and J by 4 bases, leaving 12 bases between them.

The chain carries TRBV9 and TRBJ2-5; 11 nucleotides match TRBD2. V lost 4 bases and J lost 2; bases outside the gene matches: 4. The CDR3 is made up of 15 amino acids. Germline V CDR1 and CDR2: SGDLS, YYNGEE. The CDR3 DNA sequence: TGTGCCAGCAGCCCGGGACTAGCGGTACAAGAGACCCAGTACTTC. This codes for CASSPGLAVQETQYF. The variable domain in full, with the rest retrieved from reference TRBV9 and TRBJ2-5, is DSGVTQTPKHLITATGQRVTLRCSPRSGDLSVYWYQQSLDQGLQFLIQYYNGEERAKGNILERFSAQQFPDLHSELNLSSLELGDSALYFCASSPGLAVQETQYFGPGTRLLVL.

In its sample, this clone ranks as large. This chain links TRBV6-6 with TRBJ2-4; 7 bases agree with TRBD1. Germline lookup yields CDR1 MNHNY and CDR2 SVGAGI (reference sequence). The V and J ends lost 2 bases and 9 bases, in that order; junction bases with no gene match: 7. The CDR3 consists of 14 residues. The CDR3 DNA sequence: TGTGCCAGCAGTTACGCCGACAGGGACAGCATTCAGTACTTC. Encoded protein: CASSYADRDSIQYF.

The V and J genes are TRBV2 and TRBJ2-7, with 13 bases that match TRBD2. The germline V gene has CDR1 SNHLY and CDR2 FYNNEI. This CDR3 spans 15 amino acids. Unmatched junction bases numbered 3, after V lost 4 bases and J lost 3 bases. Here the CDR3 DNA reads TGTGCCAGCAGTGCCGGACTAGCGGGGGTCTACGAGCAGTACTTC. It specifies CASSAGLAGVYEQYF.

V and J are TRBV7-8 and TRBJ2-7; 9 nucleotides match TRBD1. CDR1 SGHVS and CDR2 FQNEAQ come from the germline V gene. J was trimmed by 1 base and V by 4 bases; bases with no gene match: 20. The CDR3 sequence is 20 residues long. Here the CDR3 reads CASSCWNGTVRQGESYEQYF. For the CDR3, the DNA is TGTGCCAGCAGCTGCTGGAACGGGACAGTCAGACAGGGGGAGTCCTACGAGCAGTACTTC.

The chain carries TRBV13 and TRBJ2-7, with no clear D. V shed 2 bases and J shed 0 bases, with 8 bases lying between them. CDR3 length equals 14 residues. Germline V gene sequence: CDR1 PRHDT, CDR2 FYEKMQ (reference sequence). CDR3 in DNA: TGTGCCAGCAGCTTACACTCGAGCTCCTACGAGCAGTACTTC. Protein sequence: CASSLHSSSYEQYF.